These T cell receptor beta chains were read from a single sample in a study of lymphopenia after photon versus proton radiotherapy. TCRdb's table, derived via immunoSEQ multiplex PCR, lists solely in-frame clones and lacks some. This sample has about 24,000 clones, with roughly 84% found just once. Sequenced here: peripheral blood, sampled from a patient treated with photon-based radiotherapy. These receptors came from a middle-aged man with gastric cancer. CDR3s include the opening cysteine and the closing phenylalanine or tryptophan. D genes are given only for firm matches. The size of a clone is reported for some rows only, either as once, few or many, or as a class for expanded clones.

TRBJ2-3 | TRBV29-1 | . | TRBD2 | CSVASGGDTQYF | TGCAGCGTCGCCTCGGGGGGTGATACGCAGTATTTT
TRBJ1-4 | TRBV4-2 | . | . | CASSQDSNGGPNEKLFF | TGTGCCAGCAGCCAAGATTCGAACGGTGGCCCTAATGAAAAACTGTTTTTT
TRBJ2-5 | TRBV19 | few | . | CASSINLGDQETQYF | TGTGCCAGTAGTATTAACTTAGGGGATCAAGAGACCCAGTACTTC
TRBJ1-2 | TRBV19 | . | TRBD1 | CASSQGQLDYGYTF | TGTGCCAGTAGTCAGGGACAGCTCGACTATGGCTACACCTTC
TRBJ2-3 | TRBV6-5 | . | TRBD2 | CAAGGSTDTQYF | TGTGCGGCGGGGGGGAGCACAGATACGCAGTATTTT
TRBJ1-2 | TRBV5-4 | few | . | CASSETGNGYTF | TGTGCCAGCAGCGAAACAGGGAATGGCTACACCTTC
TRBJ2-6 | TRBV5-4 | . | . | CASSPRTAASSSGANVLTF | TGTGCCAGCAGCCCTAGGACAGCTGCCTCTAGTTCTGGGGCCAACGTCCTGACTTTC
TRBJ2-5 | TRBV11-2 | few | TRBD2 | CASSLDGTSRETQYF | TGTGCCAGCAGCTTAGACGGGACTAGTCGGGAGACCCAGTACTTC
TRBJ1-1 | TRBV9 | . | . | CASSAHGNTEAFF | TGTGCCAGCAGCGCCCACGGTAACACTGAAGCTTTCTTT
TRBJ2-7 | TRBV29-1 | . | . | CSVASGGPYEQYF | TGCAGCGTTGCGTCTGGGGGGCCCTACGAGCAGTACTTC
TRBJ1-2 | TRBV19 | . | . | CASKEFAGRGYTF | TGTGCCAGTAAGGAGTTTGCGGGGCGAGGCTACACCTTC
TRBJ2-1 | TRBV5-1 | . | TRBD2 | CASSLLPAGGNEQFF | TGCGCCAGCAGCTTGCTCCCAGCGGGGGGTAATGAGCAGTTCTTC